The 17 T cell receptor beta chains in this list originate from one sample, sequenced in a study of blood T cell repertoires in COVID-19 (TCRdb year 2020). Library creation used the immunoSEQ multiplex PCR assay. Drawn from immuneACCESS, this table holds only the in-frame rearrangements with V and J called that TCRdb kept. Clones are partly lost; checked studies trace under half to an unresolved V gene and leave the rest unexplained. Within this sample are 250,000 to 300,000 clones, with about 90% of them counted one time only. The top ten constitute 2% to 2.5% of the sample. Sequencing was performed on peripheral blood. These receptors were collected from a woman aged 50 to 65 who had recovered from COVID-19.

The V call is TRBV27, the J call TRBJ2-2; TRBD1 agrees at 9 bases. Germline loops: CDR1 MNHEY, CDR2 SMNVEV (reference sequence). Trimming took 2 bases from V and 1 from J; bases not matched to a gene: 2. This CDR3 has 16 amino acids. The CDR3 loop is CASSLGGQGNTGELFF. CDR3 bases: TGTGCCAGCAGTTTAGGGGGACAGGGGAACACCGGGGAGCTGTTTTTT.

This chain links TRBV5-1 with TRBJ1-3, with a possible D match to TRBD1 (5 bases). The CDR3 is 14 residues long. Germline values: CDR1 SGHRS, CDR2 YFSETQ. The germline V and J ends were trimmed by 5 bases and 0 bases, with 9 bases remaining between them. The CDR3 here is CASSQDTSGNTIYF. The DNA for the CDR3 is TGCGCCAGCAGTCAGGACACCTCTGGAAACACCATATATTTT.

Turning to this clone: The sample carries other DNA sequences with the same CDR3. In DNA, the CDR3 is TGTGCCTGGAGTGGAACAGCGAACACTGAAGCTTTCTTT. It codes for CAWSGTANTEAFF. The chain recombines TRBV30 with TRBJ1-1; D uncertain. Trimming shortened V by 1 base and J by 1 base, and 7 bases separated the two germline ends. From germline, CDR1 is GTSNPN and CDR2 SVGIG (reference sequence). CDR3 length: 13 amino acids.

This clone was recorded only once. J is TRBJ1-4 and V is TRBV19, with D possibly TRBD1 on 5 matching bases. Germline loops: CDR1 LNHDA, CDR2 SQIVND (reference sequence). CDR3 length: 12 amino acids. Trimming took off 8 bases at V and 10 bases at J, with 14 bases between the two ends. This CDR3 reads CASRGGEGKLFF. CDR3 bases: TGTGCCAGTCGGGGAGGGGAAGGAAAACTGTTTTTT.

The chain employs TRBV7-2 and TRBJ2-6, with D uncertain. Trimming pared 5 bases from V and 0 bases from J, leaving 14 bases between. Germline values: CDR1 SGHTA, CDR2 FQGNSA. The CDR3 extends over 17 amino acids. The CDR3 loop is CASSRIGQTSGANVLTF. CDR3 in DNA: TGTGCCAGCAGCAGGATTGGGCAGACCTCTGGGGCCAACGTCCTGACTTTC. Drawing the rest from reference TRBV7-2 and TRBJ2-6, the complete variable domain is GAGVSQSPSNKVTEKGKDVELRCDPISGHTALYWYRQSLGQGLEFLIYFQGNSAPDKSGLPSDRFSAERTGGSVSTLTIQRTQQEDSAVYLCASSRIGQTSGANVLTFGAGSRLTVL.

The chain recombines TRBV30 with TRBJ1-1, with 8 bases matching TRBD1. This CDR3 comprises 13 residues. Trimming at V came to 4 bases and at J to 5 bases, leaving 6 bases not matched to a gene. Germline CDR1 and CDR2: GTSNPN and SVGIG (reference sequence). The CDR3 region has the DNA TGTGCCTGGACGGGACAGGTCGGGACTGAAGCTTTCTTT. Translating gives CAWTGQVGTEAFF.

The chain uses TRBV29-1 and TRBJ2-3; unclear D gene. Germline V gives CDR1 SQVTM, CDR2 ANQGSEA. The CDR3 has 14 residues. V lost 3 bases and J 1 base, leaving 11 bases between the germline ends. This chain's CDR3 is CSVDSRLGTDTQYF. The CDR3 coding sequence is TGCAGCGTTGATAGCCGTTTGGGCACAGATACGCAGTATTTT.

The chain links TRBV5-8 to TRBJ1-5; no reliable D call. The CDR3 length is 14 residues. Trimming stripped 4 bases from V and 5 bases from J, with 13 bases between. Germline V lookup: CDR1 SGHTS, CDR2 YDEGEE. CDR3 loop: CASSMDLPDQPQHF. The CDR3 region has the DNA TGTGCCAGCAGCATGGACCTCCCGGATCAGCCCCAGCATTTT.

The genes are TRBV27 and TRBJ1-1; D uncertain. V dropped 2 bases and J dropped 6 bases, with 25 bases sitting between them. The CDR3 covers 18 residues. From germline, CDR1 is MNHEY and CDR2 SMNVEV (reference sequence). CDR3: CASSLRLLPPSGRAEAFF. CDR3 in DNA: TGTGCCAGCAGTTTACGGCTACTCCCACCCTCGGGGAGGGCTGAAGCTTTCTTT.

The V gene is TRBV9, the J gene TRBJ1-1; the D gene is possibly TRBD1 (6 bases). Trimming pared 2 bases from V and 0 bases from J, leaving 11 bases between. The CDR3 spans 15 residues. The germline gives CDR1 SGDLS, CDR2 YYNGEE. The CDR3 region has the DNA TGTGCCAGCAGCGTTACGGGACATATGAACACTGAAGCTTTCTTT. This gives the protein CASSVTGHMNTEAFF.

This chain uses TRBV6-5 with TRBJ1-6, with D maybe TRBD1 (5 bases). There are 15 residues in the CDR3. V lost 10 bases to trimming and J lost 8 bases, with 21 bases between them. Per the germline V gene, CDR1 is MNHEY and CDR2 is SVGAGI. CDR3 sequence: CATLWAGWGDSPLHF. The CDR3 DNA follows: TGTGCCACATTGTGGGCAGGGTGGGGGGATTCACCCCTCCACTTT.

This sequence joins TRBV3-1 (or the pseudogene TRBV3-2) and TRBJ2-1, with D unresolved. V gave up 0 bases and J gave up 9 bases, with 12 bases separating them. CDR3 size: 14 residues. The germline gives CDR1 LGHDT, CDR2 YNNKEL (reference sequence). CDR3 in DNA: TGTGCCAGCAGCCAAGATCCCCAACTTGGTGAGCAGTTCTTC. It codes for CASSQDPQLGEQFF.

This clone was seen a single time. This sequence joins TRBV2 and TRBJ1-5, with D possibly being TRBD1 (6 bases). Germline V gives CDR1 SNHLY, CDR2 FYNNEI. Trimming stripped 1 base from V and 6 bases from J, with 10 bases between. The CDR3 runs to 14 residues. The CDR3 is CASSEVTGIQPQHF. The CDR3 coding sequence is TGTGCCAGCAGTGAAGTTACAGGGATTCAGCCCCAGCATTTT.

The genes are TRBV6-7 and TRBJ2-7; unclear D gene. TRBV6-7 is filed as an ORF, its function uncertain. The CDR3 is 17 residues long. Trimming cost V 8 bases and J 1 base, with 24 bases left between them. The CDR3, as DNA: TGTGCCAGCCAAAAGAGTATTTCACTTCGAGTATCCTACGAGCAGTACTTC. Protein: CASQKSISLRVSYEQYF.

The chain combines TRBV6-6 with TRBJ2-7; maybe TRBD2 (5 bases). The germline V gene encodes CDR1 MNHNY and CDR2 SVGAGI (reference sequence). V was pared by 5 bases and J by 3 bases, with 17 bases between. The CDR3 has 15 amino acids. The CDR3 protein is CASSTQAAAVYEQYF. The CDR3 DNA is TGTGCCAGCAGTACCCAGGCAGCGGCTGTCTACGAGCAGTACTTC.

The chain recombines TRBV11-2 with TRBJ2-6; weak D call: TRBD2 (5 bases). Trimming left V 4 bases short and J 0 bases short, with 16 bases between. Per germline, CDR1 SGHAT and CDR2 FQNNGV. CDR3 length: 18 amino acids. For the CDR3, the DNA is TGTGCCAGCAGCTGGGCTCGGAGAGGGAGCTCTGGGGCCAACGTCCTGACTTTC. Encoded protein: CASSWARRGSSGANVLTF.

The V call is TRBV11-2, the J call TRBJ2-7; D is perhaps TRBD2 (5 bases). Trimming pared 5 bases from V and 8 bases from J, leaving 22 bases between. The CDR3 length is 15 residues. Germline values: CDR1 SGHAT, CDR2 FQNNGV. The CDR3 sequence is CASSPPGTMRGQQYF. For the CDR3, the DNA is TGTGCCAGCAGCCCGCCGGGAACGATGCGTGGACAGCAGTACTTC.